This TCR beta chain was captured by sequencing in a study of blood T cell repertoires in COVID-19. The wider study: Sites across the United States, Italy and Spain contributed samples from acute and convalescent COVID-19.

CDR1 LGHNT and CDR2 FRNRAP come from the germline V gene. The CDR3 extends over 16 amino acids. V was shortened by 11 bases and J by 2 bases, with 22 bases between the two germline ends. Original methodology: Amplifying reference gene primers gave estimates of nucleated cell counts. Sequencing was performed with immunoSEQ multiplex PCR; in TCRdb, only in-frame clones are kept and a portion is missing. Clonal size and the V and J genes are those of that table, whereas D and trimming came from the DNA. The table has roughly 100,000 clones, roughly 80% seen once; the top ten hold approximately 9.8%. The sequenced material came from peripheral blood. This receptor was taken from a man aged 60 to 69 with active or convalescent COVID-19. The chain has TRBV12-5 and TRBJ1-5, with D tentatively TRBD1 (5 bases). CDR3 residues: CARGSICTRGNQPQHF. In DNA form, the CDR3 reads TGTGCTCGGGGGTCCATCTGCACCCGGGGCAATCAGCCCCAGCATTTT. The full variable domain, its missing parts supplied by reference TRBV12-5 and TRBJ1-5, is DARVTQTPRHKVTEMGQEVTMRCQPILGHNTVFWYRQTMMQGLELLAYFRNRAPLDDSGMPKDRFSAEMPDATLATLKIQPSEPRDSAVYFCARGSICTRGNQPQHFGDGTRLSIL.